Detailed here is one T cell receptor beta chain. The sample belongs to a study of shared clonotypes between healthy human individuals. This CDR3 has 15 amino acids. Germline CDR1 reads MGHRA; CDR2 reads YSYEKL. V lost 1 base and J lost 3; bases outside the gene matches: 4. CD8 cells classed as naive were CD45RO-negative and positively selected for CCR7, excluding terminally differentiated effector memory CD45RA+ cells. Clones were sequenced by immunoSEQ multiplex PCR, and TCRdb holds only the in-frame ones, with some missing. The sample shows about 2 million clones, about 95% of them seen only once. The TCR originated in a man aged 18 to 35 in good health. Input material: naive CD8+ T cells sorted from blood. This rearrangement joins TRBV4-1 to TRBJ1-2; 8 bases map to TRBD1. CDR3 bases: TGCGCCAGCAGCCAAGCCCCGACAGGGGACTATGGCTACACCTTC. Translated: CASSQAPTGDYGYTF.